The clone carrying this T cell receptor beta chain has only a few counts. This sample was included in a study of blood T cell repertoires in COVID-19. In germline, CDR1 is SGDLS, CDR2 YYNGEE. CDR3 size: 17 residues. Germline trimming cut 4 bases from V and 3 bases from J; bases unmatched to any gene: 12. TCRdb keeps only in-frame clones here, not all; method: immunoSEQ multiplex PCR. The table records 90,000 to 110,000 clones, about nine tenths of them present only once. The chain combines TRBV9 with TRBJ1-2; the match to TRBD1 covers 10 bases. Material: peripheral blood. This sequence was found in a human donor in a cohort sampled during active COVID-19. The CDR3 here is CASSPRQGASVDYGYTF. The CDR3 DNA follows: TGTGCCAGCAGCCCGAGACAGGGGGCTAGTGTCGACTATGGCTACACCTTC. The full variable domain, completed using reference TRBV9 and TRBJ1-2, is DSGVTQTPKHLITATGQRVTLRCSPRSGDLSVYWYQQSLDQGLQFLIQYYNGEERAKGNILERFSAQQFPDLHSELNLSSLELGDSALYFCASSPRQGASVDYGYTFGSGTRLTVV.